This T cell receptor (beta chain) is from a study of CXCR3-negative and CXCR3-positive naive CD8 T cells. Study-wide findings and caveats: Both naive subsets carried similar amounts of surface CD5, so TCR strength was inferred from TRB CDR3 properties. Most assays used freshly isolated PBMCs, as cryopreservation partially reduced CXCR3. Naive CXCR3-positive and CXCR3-negative cells shared TRBV-TRBJ usage; memory cells diverged. Memory CD8+ cells showed much lower diversity, while both naive subsets displayed comparably high diversity.

For this clonotype: The antigen remains unidentified.

cDNA libraries for TRB were generated by 5' RACE incorporating UMI labels. TCRdb reanalyzed the 5' RACE reads, giving one entry per CDR3 protein sequence and no DNA. In all, the sample yields approximately 70,000 distinct CDR3 sequences. This sequence was found in a human donor in good health. Some clones in this sample may be carry-over from other donors' samples. The sample comprised naive CXCR3- CD8+ T cells from blood. Sample subset: CD45RO-CCR7+CD27+CD95- naive CD8+ T cells lacking CXCR3 (TNR3-).

The CDR3: CASSPSLQGESPLHF. The chain is built from TRBV28 and TRBJ1-6; TCRdb calls TRBD1, which cannot be checked without DNA. Per the germline V gene, CDR1 is MDHEN and CDR2 is SYDVKM. The CDR3 covers 15 residues.